What follows describes a single T cell receptor (beta chain). J lost 6 bases, V lost 4 bases, and 11 bases had no gene match. CDR3 length: 16 amino acids. Germline loops: CDR1 SGDLS, CDR2 YYNGEE. The study ran its PCR with 60 Vbeta and 13 Jbeta primers. Sequenced by immunoSEQ multiplex PCR; TCRdb stores in-frame clones only, minus some. The sample lists about 130,000 clones, 60% to 80% occurring once. The sample originates from a study of cytomegalovirus exposure and HLA in healthy donors. This chain joins TRBV9 and TRBJ2-1; TRBD2 aligns across 9 bases. Input material: PBMCs. The TCR comes from a woman in her 50s in good health and CMV-seronegative. In nucleotides, the CDR3 is TGTGCCAGCAGCCCAGGAGCGGGAGGCTACGCCAATGAGCAGTTCTTC. Translating gives CASSPGAGGYANEQFF.